This T cell receptor (beta chain) was obtained from a study of OX40 agonist ivuxolimab in advanced cancers. Looking at the study overall: Of the patients, three showed partial responses, one with hepatocellular carcinoma and two with cutaneous melanoma.

This table comes from immunoSEQ multiplex PCR, and its TCRdb copy is limited to in-frame clones, with some not included. The top ten hold roughly 3.2% of the sample, which has 50,000 to 75,000 clones, 83% seen once. Trimming took off 4 bases at V and 4 bases at J, with 21 bases between the two ends. CDR1 and CDR2 (germline): SGHNT, YYREEE (reference sequence). The CDR3 extends over 16 amino acids. Prior autoimmune disease or systemic immunosuppression barred patients. Whole-study results and caveats: At 0.1 to 3.0 mg/kg and by week 6, CD4+ and CD8+ T cells in the blood had expanded clonally.

This clone was seen once. Its antigen is unidentified. The sample consisted of CD4+ or CD8+ T cells sorted from blood, taken in a trial of the OX40 agonist ivuxolimab. This sequence joins TRBV5-4 and TRBJ2-7; perhaps TRBD2 as D (9 bases). The TCR sequence derives from an adult with an advanced solid tumor such as melanoma, head and neck, liver or kidney cancer. The CDR3 spells CASSQGAAGGLYEQYF. CDR3 DNA: TGTGCCAGCAGCCAGGGGGCAGCGGGGGGCCTATACGAGCAGTACTTC. Full variable domain (remainder filled in from reference TRBV5-4 and TRBJ2-7): ETGVTQSPTHLIKTRGQQVTLRCSSQSGHNTVSWYQQALGQGPQFIFQYYREEENGRGNFPPRFSGLQFPNYSSELNVNALELDDSALYLCASSQGAAGGLYEQYFGPGTRLTVT.